The source of this T cell receptor beta chain is a study of blood T cell repertoires in COVID-19. Study at large: COVID-19 samples, acute and convalescent, were from the United States, Italy and Spain. PBMCs, B-cell-depleted T cells, or T cells were the source of the cDNA or gDNA that made up the material.

CDR3 size: 13 residues. V gave up 6 bases and J gave up 3 bases, with 8 bases separating them. The germline CDR1 and CDR2 sequences are WSHSY and SAAADI. As handled by the study authors: Counts of nucleated cells, estimated from reference gene primer amplification, were obtained. Profiled with immunoSEQ multiplex PCR; TCRdb holds only in-frame clones, not every one. V and J calls and clone size are as listed in that table; D and trimming were resolved from the DNA. Altogether 650,000 to 800,000 clones are present, about 90% being singletons, with the ten largest covering roughly 0.25%. The receptor was derived from a woman in her late teens or twenties with acute or convalescent COVID-19. The chain couples TRBV10-2 to TRBJ1-4; D is possibly TRBD1 (6 bases). The sequencing sample was made of peripheral blood. CDR3 bases: TGCGCCAGCAGCAGGGGAGCTAATGAAAAACTGTTTTTT. Protein sequence: CASSRGANEKLFF.